What follows are 6 T cell receptor beta chains derived from one specimen sequenced in a study of blood T cell repertoires in COVID-19. Some clones are missing from TCRdb's copy, which holds only in-frame ones; the method was immunoSEQ multiplex PCR. The data contain tens of thousands of clones, more than 60% of them singletons. The sequencing sample was made of peripheral blood. The source of these receptors is a man aged 55 to 69 with acute or convalescent COVID-19.

This sequence joins TRBV7-2 and TRBJ2-3, with a weak D call TRBD1 (6 bases). The CDR3 totals 14 residues. The V end lost 5 bases, the J end lost 5 bases, and 14 bases lay between the germline ends. From germline, CDR1 is SGHTA and CDR2 FQGNSA. Here the CDR3 DNA reads TGTGCCAGCAGCCAGGGGTTGGTAGGAGATACGCAGTATTTT. Translating gives CASSQGLVGDTQYF.

The V and J genes are TRBV27 and TRBJ1-1, with TRBD1 matching 7 bases. Germline CDR1 MNHEY, CDR2 SMNVEV (reference sequence). There are 16 residues in the CDR3. The V gene end was trimmed by 3 bases and the J gene end by 1 base; junction bases not matched to a gene: 8. The CDR3 spells CASSFAGDRKNTEAFF. The CDR3, as DNA: TGTGCCAGCAGTTTTGCCGGGGACAGAAAGAACACTGAAGCTTTCTTT.

V usage is TRBV29-1 and J usage is TRBJ1-1; 7 nucleotides line up with TRBD1. The CDR3 contains 14 residues. The junction had 9 bases not matched to a gene; V was cut back by 7 bases and J by 1 base. Germline loops: CDR1 SQVTM, CDR2 ANQGSEA. This CDR3 is CSALGQGGNTEAFF. The CDR3 DNA reads as TGCAGCGCCCTGGGCCAGGGGGGGAACACTGAAGCTTTCTTT.

V gene TRBV2 combines with J gene TRBJ1-4, with D possibly TRBD1 on 6 matching bases. The CDR3 runs to 14 residues. V lost 7 bases, J lost 2 bases, and 11 bases lay in between. Looked up from germline, CDR1 is SNHLY and CDR2 is FYNNEI. CDR3 in amino acids: CASKTGLTNEKLFF. CDR3 nucleotides: TGTGCCAGCAAAACAGGGTTGACTAATGAAAAACTGTTTTTT.

This clone was seen more than once but under ten times. The chain employs TRBV9 and TRBJ1-5; D not resolved. This CDR3 contains 16 residues. Germline CDR1 SGDLS, CDR2 YYNGEE. V dropped 4 bases and J dropped 5 bases, with 19 bases sitting between them. This CDR3 reads CASSPHLDAGYQPQHF. CDR3 nucleotide sequence: TGTGCCAGCAGCCCCCATCTAGATGCGGGTTATCAGCCCCAGCATTTT.

The chain combines TRBV3-1 (or the pseudogene TRBV3-2) with TRBJ1-1; D is ambiguous. CDR1 is LGHDT and CDR2 is YNNKEL in the germline V gene (reference sequence). The CDR3 runs 12 residues. Deletions cut 1 base from V and 6 bases from J, with 6 bases between. Written as DNA, the CDR3 is TGTGCCAGCAGCCAAGTGCGAGCTGAAGCTTTCTTT. Translated, it gives CASSQVRAEAFF.